Listed below are T cell receptor beta chains from one sample, sequenced in a study of beta chain features in type 1 diabetes. Libraries were prepared by immunoSEQ multiplex PCR; TCRdb keeps only in-frame clonotypes and omits some of them. The sample consists of 620,000 or so clones, 15% to 18% of them appearing once. Sequenced: naive CD4+ T cells from blood. These receptors all come from a man aged 18-30 years in good health. The CDR3 runs from the conserved cysteine through the conserved F or W. Each record gives: CDR3 protein, V gene, clone size, J gene. Rows may omit the clone size; those that give it use once, few, many or a size class.

cdr3_aa: CASSLGLAAISYNEQFF
v_call: TRBV5-1
clone_size: NA
j_call: TRBJ2-1

cdr3_aa: CASSGRLAGVSTYNEQFF
v_call: TRBV21-1
clone_size: few
j_call: TRBJ2-1

cdr3_aa: CASSLRTGSTGELFF
v_call: TRBV5-1
clone_size: NA
j_call: TRBJ2-2

cdr3_aa: CASSLSPPTRVFF
v_call: TRBV28
clone_size: NA
j_call: TRBJ2-2

cdr3_aa: CASSTRNQPQHF
v_call: TRBV19
clone_size: NA
j_call: TRBJ1-5

cdr3_aa: CAISESANQAGDTQYF
v_call: TRBV10-3
clone_size: few
j_call: TRBJ2-3

cdr3_aa: CASRQGAGMNTEAFF
v_call: TRBV25-1
clone_size: NA
j_call: TRBJ1-1

cdr3_aa: CASSWGDTKNIQYF
v_call: TRBV19
clone_size: many
j_call: TRBJ2-4

cdr3_aa: CASSPSDRWGNEKLFF
v_call: TRBV18
clone_size: few
j_call: TRBJ1-4

cdr3_aa: CASSPTGVSSYEQYF
v_call: TRBV18
clone_size: NA
j_call: TRBJ2-7

cdr3_aa: CALRRGLGSYEQYF
v_call: TRBV2
clone_size: NA
j_call: TRBJ2-7

cdr3_aa: CASSVATGTDTQYF
v_call: TRBV9
clone_size: NA
j_call: TRBJ2-3

cdr3_aa: CASSQGLAGTTDTQYF
v_call: TRBV7-9
clone_size: few
j_call: TRBJ2-3

cdr3_aa: CASPPLRQGAYEQYF
v_call: TRBV27
clone_size: few
j_call: TRBJ2-7

cdr3_aa: CASSLQAYATEQFF
v_call: TRBV7-2
clone_size: few
j_call: TRBJ2-1

cdr3_aa: CASSVVGTGGLNTEAFF
v_call: TRBV9
clone_size: few
j_call: TRBJ1-1

cdr3_aa: CASSRLTGDQPQHF
v_call: TRBV27
clone_size: NA
j_call: TRBJ1-5

cdr3_aa: CASRPLTGSSYNEQFF
v_call: TRBV27
clone_size: NA
j_call: TRBJ2-1

cdr3_aa: CASSMGQVKRGTEAFF
v_call: TRBV5-6
clone_size: few
j_call: TRBJ1-1

cdr3_aa: CSVEKGQGAYEQYF
v_call: TRBV29-1
clone_size: few
j_call: TRBJ2-7

cdr3_aa: CASSLVGQGSEKLFF
v_call: TRBV7-2
clone_size: NA
j_call: TRBJ1-4

cdr3_aa: CASSPRTGGSYGYTF
v_call: TRBV6-1
clone_size: few
j_call: TRBJ1-2

cdr3_aa: CASSLTRTVNTEAFF
v_call: TRBV13
clone_size: NA
j_call: TRBJ1-1

cdr3_aa: CASSPRASGGSNTGELFF
v_call: TRBV7-2
clone_size: few
j_call: TRBJ2-2

cdr3_aa: CASSRGQGSQPQHF
v_call: TRBV6-5
clone_size: NA
j_call: TRBJ1-5

cdr3_aa: CASRSIRTEKNTEAFF
v_call: TRBV7-8
clone_size: few
j_call: TRBJ1-1

cdr3_aa: CASSRTGLGNQPQHF
v_call: TRBV28
clone_size: few
j_call: TRBJ1-5

cdr3_aa: CASSPTSGSYEQYF
v_call: TRBV7-3
clone_size: NA
j_call: TRBJ2-7

cdr3_aa: CAWSSFYEQYF
v_call: TRBV30
clone_size: few
j_call: TRBJ2-7

cdr3_aa: CASSHGTATNEKLFF
v_call: TRBV18
clone_size: NA
j_call: TRBJ1-4

cdr3_aa: CASSLDRGEWSPLHF
v_call: TRBV7-2
clone_size: few
j_call: TRBJ1-6

cdr3_aa: CASSSMRGLAGVDTQYF
v_call: TRBV7-9
clone_size: NA
j_call: TRBJ2-3

cdr3_aa: CASSYGDRGRDTQYF
v_call: TRBV6-6
clone_size: few
j_call: TRBJ2-3

cdr3_aa: CASSPWAGETQYF
v_call: TRBV18
clone_size: few
j_call: TRBJ2-5

cdr3_aa: CASSQDPNWRDDNEQFF
v_call: TRBV4-2
clone_size: NA
j_call: TRBJ2-1

cdr3_aa: CASSVDRRETQYF
v_call: TRBV9
clone_size: NA
j_call: TRBJ2-5

cdr3_aa: CASSQDQVVYSNQPQHF
v_call: TRBV4-2
clone_size: NA
j_call: TRBJ1-5

cdr3_aa: CASSVEAADTQYF
v_call: TRBV2
clone_size: few
j_call: TRBJ2-3